The next 13 T cell receptor beta chains were all read from a single sample in a study of Ad26.COV2.S vaccination and SARS-CoV-2 variants listed by TCRdb under 2021. The protocol used for the library was the immunoSEQ multiplex PCR assay. TCRdb took this table from immuneACCESS and kept in-frame rearrangements with V and J called. Such tables lack part of the clones; where checked against another copy, unresolved V genes explain under half of the gap, and the rest is unexplained. The sample has about 250,000 clones on record, roughly 85% of them singletons. The ten biggest clones cover less than 3.5% of the sample. The treatment or condition label, as the study defines it: roughly 20 received Ad26.COV2.S at low or high dose, single or two shots; about 5 received placebo; per-sample allocation not given. For vaccine and placebo recipients, repertoires were sequenced using samples collected on day 63 after the first injection.

The sample in question was peripheral blood, obtained in a trial of Ad26.COV2.S vaccine versus placebo. All receptors derive from a person aged 18 to 59 who received the Ad26.COV2.S COVID-19 vaccine or a placebo.

This sequence joins TRBV6-5 and TRBJ1-4; D possibly corresponds to TRBD1 (6 bases). The germline V gene encodes CDR1 MNHEY and CDR2 SVGAGI. The CDR3 covers 13 residues. V was pared by 6 bases and J by 7 bases, with 12 bases between. DNA of the CDR3: TGTGCCAGCAGGTGGGGGCCTAGTGAAAAACTGTTTTTT. Amino acid sequence: CASRWGPSEKLFF.

The J gene is TRBJ2-3, the V gene TRBV3-1 (or the pseudogene TRBV3-2); 7 nucleotides match TRBD2. CDR3 size: 16 residues. Trimming removed 3 bases from V and 1 base from J; junction bases left unmatched: 7. CDR1 is LGHDT, CDR2 YNNKEL, per germline (reference sequence). DNA for the CDR3: TGTGCCAGCAGCCAGGGATTTGCGGGGGGCACAGATACGCAGTATTTT. It specifies CASSQGFAGGTDTQYF.

The gene calls are TRBV3-1 (or the pseudogene TRBV3-2) and TRBJ2-3; D gene uncertain. V was trimmed by 7 bases and J by 0 bases, leaving 11 bases between them. CDR3 length: 14 amino acids. Germline lookup yields CDR1 LGHDT and CDR2 YNNKEL (reference sequence). The CDR3 DNA reads as TGTGCCAGCATACACTATTCTAGCACAGATACGCAGTATTTT. Protein sequence: CASIHYSSTDTQYF.

The V gene is TRBV5-1, the J gene TRBJ1-4; unclear D gene. V lost 4 bases to trimming and J lost 5 bases, with 15 bases between them. This CDR3 is 15 amino acids long. Germline CDR1 SGHRS, CDR2 YFSETQ. The CDR3 region has the DNA TGCGCCAGCAGCGATGAGGGCTTAGCCAATGAAAAACTGTTTTTT. Protein product: CASSDEGLANEKLFF. The full variable domain, in which reference TRBV5-1 and TRBJ1-4 provide the parts outside the CDR3, is KAGVTQTPRYLIKTRGQQVTLSCSPISGHRSVSWYQQTPGQGLQFLFEYFSETQRNKGNFPGRFSGRQFSNSRSEMNVSTLELGDSALYLCASSDEGLANEKLFFGSGTQLSVL.

The rearrangement uses TRBV27 and TRBJ2-5, with D perhaps TRBD2 (6 bases). This CDR3 is built from 14 residues. In germline, CDR1 is MNHEY, CDR2 SMNVEV (reference sequence). V was clipped by 5 bases and J by 1 base, with 11 bases between them. CDR3 DNA sequence: TGTGCCAGCAGTACTTACGGGGGCCAAGAGACCCAGTACTTC. Residues: CASSTYGGQETQYF.

The V and J genes are TRBV6-5 and TRBJ1-5, with D unclear. This CDR3 has 12 residues. The germline V and J ends were trimmed by 6 bases and 4 bases, with 7 bases remaining between them. Germline loops: CDR1 MNHEY, CDR2 SVGAGI. The CDR3 protein is CASSRRNQPQHF. CDR3 in DNA: TGTGCCAGCAGCCGCCGGAATCAGCCCCAGCATTTT.

The chain links TRBV30 to TRBJ2-3; D gene ambiguous. This CDR3 spans 12 amino acids. Per the germline V gene, CDR1 is GTSNPN and CDR2 is SVGIG (reference sequence). Trimming stripped 2 bases from V and 4 bases from J, with 7 bases between. The DNA of the CDR3 is TGTGCCTGGAGTAGGCAGTCAGATACGCAGTATTTT. Amino acids: CAWSRQSDTQYF. The full variable domain, completed using reference TRBV30 and TRBJ2-3, is SQTIHQWPATLVQPVGSPLSLECTVEGTSNPNLYWYRQAAGRGLQLLFYSVGIGQISSEVPQNLSASRPQDRQFILSSKKLLLSDSGFYLCAWSRQSDTQYFGPGTRLTVL.

The genes are TRBV10-3 and TRBJ2-1, with D tentatively TRBD1 (6 bases). Germline V gives CDR1 ENHRY, CDR2 SYGVKD. The CDR3 has 13 residues. Trimming left V 4 bases short and J 6 bases short, with 10 bases between. This CDR3 is CAISAGTSNEQFF. CDR3 sequence (DNA): TGTGCCATCAGTGCCGGGACAAGCAATGAGCAGTTCTTC.

This clone has just a few counts. The V and J genes are TRBV13 and TRBJ1-2; weak D call: TRBD1 (5 bases). This CDR3 region has 13 residues. CDR1 is PRHDT and CDR2 is FYEKMQ in the germline V gene (reference sequence). With 2 bases removed from V and 4 bases from J, the gap between germline ends came to 8 bases. This CDR3 reads CASSLTGTYGYTF. For the CDR3, the DNA is TGTGCCAGCAGCTTAACCGGGACCTATGGCTACACCTTC.

The rearrangement links TRBV5-8 to TRBJ2-1, with 7 bases lining up with TRBD2. V shed 6 bases and J 5 bases; nucleotides not matched to a gene: 8. This CDR3 contains 14 residues. The V gene's germline CDR1 is SGHTS and CDR2 YDEGEE. The CDR3 DNA reads TGTGCCAGCAAAACGGAGCGGGGTAACAATGAGCAGTTCTTC. It encodes CASKTERGNNEQFF. Based on the CDR3 plus reference TRBV5-8 and TRBJ2-1, the full variable domain is EAGVTQSPTHLIKTRGQQATLRCSPISGHTSVYWYQQALGLGLQFLLWYDEGEERNRGNFPPRFSGRQFPNYSSELNVNALELEDSALYLCASKTERGNNEQFFGPGTRLTVL.

The sample holds a few counts of this clone. This chain uses TRBV6-4 with TRBJ2-2, with unresolved D. The CDR3 covers 14 residues. Trimming stripped 6 bases from V and 1 base from J, with 9 bases between. CDR1 is MRHNA, CDR2 SNTAGT, per germline. CDR3 nucleotides: TGTGCCAGCAGGCCTGCCGGGAACACCGGGGAGCTGTTTTTT. It specifies CASRPAGNTGELFF.

The chain links TRBV19 to TRBJ1-6; tentative D call: TRBD1 (6 bases). The CDR3 extends over 16 amino acids. V gave up 6 bases and J gave up 5 bases, with 17 bases separating them. Germline V gene sequence: CDR1 LNHDA, CDR2 SQIVND (reference sequence). The chain's CDR3 is CASRRQSGGHNSPLHF. The CDR3, as DNA: TGTGCCAGTAGACGCCAATCGGGGGGCCATAATTCACCCCTCCACTTT.

In its sample, this clone was seen once. The J gene is TRBJ2-1, the V gene TRBV7-9, with 10 nucleotides matching TRBD2. Trimming at V came to 7 bases and at J to 6 bases, leaving 9 bases not matched to a gene. Germline V gene lookup returns CDR1 SEHNR and CDR2 FQNEAQ (reference sequence). CDR3 length equals 15 residues. The CDR3 coding sequence is TGTGCCAGCACCGCCCCTAGCGGGGGTGGCAATGAGCAGTTCTTC. The encoded protein is CASTAPSGGGNEQFF.